This T cell receptor beta chain was observed in a study of regulatory T cells in long-lasting Graves disease. On the study more broadly: Patients with persistent Graves' disease had over 5 years of antithyroid drugs and persistent TSH receptor antibodies.

After removal of 0 bases from V and 2 bases from J, the junction contained 9 bases not matched to a gene. CDR1 is SNHLY, CDR2 FYNNEI, per germline. The CDR3 totals 17 residues. The time point denotes: persistent/refractory GD, antithyroid drugs over 5 years with positive TRAb. RNA isolated from PBMCs was used to make the TCR library. Arm-PCR with iRepertoire HTBI primers amplified the CDR3 regions for these TCR beta libraries. From the multiplex PCR reads, TCRdb called clonotypes with MiXCR, one entry per CDR3 protein. In the table there are approximately 380,000 distinct CDR3 sequences, about 20% of which are singletons. The sample holds many counts of this clonotype.

The sample consisted of peripheral blood mononuclear cells (PBMCs), taken when the disease was refractory, from a patient treated with antithyroid drugs. This chain joins TRBV2 and TRBJ2-5, with 7 bases lining up with TRBD2. The clonotype was recovered from a female donor with Graves disease. The CDR3 sequence is CASSEALERGKQETQYF. CDR3 in DNA: TGTGCCAGCAGTGAAGCGCTTGAGCGGGGCAAGCAAGAGACCCAGTACTTC.